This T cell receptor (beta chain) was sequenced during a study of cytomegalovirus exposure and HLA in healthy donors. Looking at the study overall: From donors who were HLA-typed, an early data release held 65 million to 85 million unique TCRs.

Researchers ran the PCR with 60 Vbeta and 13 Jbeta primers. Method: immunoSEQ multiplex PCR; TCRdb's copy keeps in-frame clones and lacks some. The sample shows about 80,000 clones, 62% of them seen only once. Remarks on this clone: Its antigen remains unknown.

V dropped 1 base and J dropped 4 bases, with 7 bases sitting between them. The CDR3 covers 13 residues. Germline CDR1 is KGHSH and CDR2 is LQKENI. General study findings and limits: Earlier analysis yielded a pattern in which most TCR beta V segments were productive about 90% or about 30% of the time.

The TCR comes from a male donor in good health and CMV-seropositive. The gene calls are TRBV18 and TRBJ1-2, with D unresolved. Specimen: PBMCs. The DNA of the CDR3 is TGTGCCAGCTCACCACTGGAGACCTATGGCTACACCTTC. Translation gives CASSPLETYGYTF.